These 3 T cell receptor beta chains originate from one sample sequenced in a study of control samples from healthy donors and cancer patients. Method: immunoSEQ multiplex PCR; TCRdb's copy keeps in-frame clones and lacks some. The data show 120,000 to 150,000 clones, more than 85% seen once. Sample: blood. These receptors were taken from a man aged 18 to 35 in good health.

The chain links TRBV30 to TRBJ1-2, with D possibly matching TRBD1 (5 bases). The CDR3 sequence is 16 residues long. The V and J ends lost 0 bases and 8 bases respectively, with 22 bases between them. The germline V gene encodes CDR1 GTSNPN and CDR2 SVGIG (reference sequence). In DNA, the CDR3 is TGTGCCTGGAGTGTCTTTAAAAGGGGCGACCTCAACGGCTACACCTTC. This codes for CAWSVFKRGDLNGYTF.

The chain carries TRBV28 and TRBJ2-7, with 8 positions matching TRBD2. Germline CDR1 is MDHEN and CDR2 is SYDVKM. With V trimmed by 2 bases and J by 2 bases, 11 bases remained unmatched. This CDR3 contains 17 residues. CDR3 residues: CASSLLPVAGNPYEQYF. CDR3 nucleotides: TGTGCCAGCAGTTTACTTCCCGTAGCGGGAAACCCCTACGAGCAGTACTTC.

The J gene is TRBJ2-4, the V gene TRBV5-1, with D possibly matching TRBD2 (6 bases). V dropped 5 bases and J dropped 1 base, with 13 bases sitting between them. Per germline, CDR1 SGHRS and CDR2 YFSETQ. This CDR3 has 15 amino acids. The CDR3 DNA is TGCGCCAGCAGGGGAATCGGAGGGGCCAAAAACATTCAGTACTTC. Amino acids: CASRGIGGAKNIQYF.